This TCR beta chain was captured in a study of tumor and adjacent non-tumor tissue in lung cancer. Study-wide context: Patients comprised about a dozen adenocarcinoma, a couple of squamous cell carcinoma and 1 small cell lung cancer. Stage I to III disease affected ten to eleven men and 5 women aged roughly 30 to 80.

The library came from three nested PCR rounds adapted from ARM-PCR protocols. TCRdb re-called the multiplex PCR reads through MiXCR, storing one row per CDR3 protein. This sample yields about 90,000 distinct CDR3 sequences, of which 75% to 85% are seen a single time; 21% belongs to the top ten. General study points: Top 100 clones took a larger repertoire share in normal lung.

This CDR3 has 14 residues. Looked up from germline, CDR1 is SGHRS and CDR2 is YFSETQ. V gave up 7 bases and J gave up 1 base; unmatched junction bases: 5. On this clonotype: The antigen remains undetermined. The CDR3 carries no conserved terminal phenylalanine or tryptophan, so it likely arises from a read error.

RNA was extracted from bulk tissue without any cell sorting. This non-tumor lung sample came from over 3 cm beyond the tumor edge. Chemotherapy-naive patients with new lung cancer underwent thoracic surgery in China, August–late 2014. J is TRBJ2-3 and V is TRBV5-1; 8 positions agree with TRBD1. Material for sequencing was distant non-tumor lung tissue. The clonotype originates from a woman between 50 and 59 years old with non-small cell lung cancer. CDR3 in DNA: TGCGCCAGCTACCGGGGACAGGGCACAGATACGCAGTATCAT. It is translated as CASYRGQGTDTQYH.